These 22 T cell receptor beta chains were all obtained from the same sample, sequenced in a study of T-cell reconstitution after alpha-beta-depleted transplantation in children. As it was prepared, the TCRbeta library received unique molecular identifiers. TCRdb independently ran MiXCR on the PCR reads; one entry per CDR3 protein. This sample yields a few hundred thousand distinct CDR3 sequences, of which approximately 9.8% are seen a single time; approximately 4.7% belongs to the top ten. Sequences were derived from PBMCs from the stem cell graft donor, sampled from the stem cell graft. All receptors come from a human donor who donated a stem cell graft to a child with SCID.

This clonotype was seen ten or more times. The rearrangement links TRBV7-2 to TRBJ1-4; D call uncertain. The CDR3 runs 15 residues. The germline V and J ends were trimmed by 0 bases and 8 bases, with 13 bases remaining between them. Germline CDR1 SGHTA, CDR2 FQGNSA. The CDR3: CASSLAQGYQEKLFF. The CDR3 DNA follows: TGTGCCAGCAGCTTAGCGCAAGGATATCAAGAAAAACTGTTTTTT.

This clonotype was observed at least ten times. V and J are TRBV20-1 and TRBJ2-3; 10 bases map to TRBD2. This CDR3 has 15 amino acids. V lost 1 base and J lost 8; bases outside the gene matches: 9. Germline CDR1 DFQATT, CDR2 SNEGSKA (reference sequence). The CDR3 bases are TGCAGTGCTAGAGGGGGGACTAGCGCGGGGGGTACGCAGTATTTT. It translates to CSARGGTSAGGTQYF.

This clonotype was counted a few times. The chain combines TRBV5-1 with TRBJ1-1, with a possible D match to TRBD1 (5 bases). Trimming shortened V by 0 bases and J by 0 bases, and 9 bases separated the two germline ends. The CDR3 runs to 15 residues. Germline V gene data show CDR1 as SGHRS and CDR2 as YFSETQ. The CDR3 DNA sequence: TGCGCCAGCAGCTTGGAGGACATGATGAACACTGAAGCTTTCTTT. This gives the protein CASSLEDMMNTEAFF.

This clonotype appeared a few times. The chain joins TRBV29-1 to TRBJ1-1; D unresolved. Germline V lookup: CDR1 SQVTM, CDR2 ANQGSEA. This CDR3 region has 12 residues. Trimming stripped 5 bases from V and 0 bases from J, with 7 bases between. CDR3 in amino acids: CSVSLMNTEAFF. CDR3 in DNA: TGCAGCGTTTCGTTGATGAACACTGAAGCTTTCTTT.

This clonotype was observed at least ten times. This chain joins TRBV11-1 and TRBJ2-3; TRBD2 aligns across 13 bases. CDR3 length: 20 residues. Trimming cost V 5 bases and J 8 bases; bases outside gene matches: 22. The germline CDR1 and CDR2 sequences are SGHAT and FQDESV (reference sequence). CDR3 sequence: CASSPNLGTSGAEGIVTQYF. The DNA of the CDR3 is TGTGCCAGCAGCCCAAACCTCGGGACTAGCGGGGCCGAAGGGATTGTTACGCAGTATTTT.

This chain uses TRBV20-1 with TRBJ1-6; D not certain. The CDR3 is made up of 17 amino acids. V was trimmed by 1 base and J by 0 bases, leaving 13 bases between them. Germline CDR1 reads DFQATT; CDR2 reads SNEGSKA (reference sequence). CDR3 residues: CSARGPWSDSYNSPLHF. For the CDR3, the DNA is TGCAGTGCTAGAGGGCCCTGGAGTGACTCCTATAATTCACCCCTCCACTTT.

This clonotype was seen repeatedly, ten times or more. The chain links TRBV5-1 to TRBJ2-2; D tentatively fits TRBD1 or TRBD2 (5 bases each). In germline, CDR1 is SGHRS, CDR2 YFSETQ. The CDR3 consists of 15 residues. V dropped 2 bases and J dropped 1 base, with 9 bases sitting between them. The CDR3 here is CASSLGELNTGELFF. CDR3 DNA: TGCGCCAGCAGCTTAGGGGAGCTGAACACCGGGGAGCTGTTTTTT.

This clonotype was counted ten times or more. The chain couples TRBV5-1 to TRBJ1-2, with TRBD1 matching over 8 bases. The germline gives CDR1 SGHRS, CDR2 YFSETQ. The CDR3 length is 14 residues. V lost 2 bases to trimming and J lost 4 bases; unmatched junction nucleotides: 4. CDR3 residues: CASSFGTGVYGYTF. The CDR3 bases are TGCGCCAGCAGCTTCGGGACAGGCGTCTATGGCTACACCTTC. The whole variable domain, filled in from reference TRBV5-1 and TRBJ1-2, reads KAGVTQTPRYLIKTRGQQVTLSCSPISGHRSVSWYQQTPGQGLQFLFEYFSETQRNKGNFPGRFSGRQFSNSRSEMNVSTLELGDSALYLCASSFGTGVYGYTFGSGTRLTVV.

This clonotype was detected many times. The genes are TRBV7-9 and TRBJ1-2; weak D call: TRBD1 (5 bases). With 2 bases removed from V and 13 bases from J, the gap between germline ends came to 14 bases. Germline V gives CDR1 SEHNR, CDR2 FQNEAQ (reference sequence). The CDR3 runs to 12 residues. CDR3 in DNA: TGTGCCAGCAGCTTAACGGGGCGCAGCCCCACCTTC. Translation gives CASSLTGRSPTF.

The sample holds one count of this clonotype. The chain carries TRBV9 and TRBJ1-4; no firm D call. The length of the CDR3 is 13 residues. Trimming cost V 3 bases and J 3 bases, with 6 bases left between them. Germline V lookup: CDR1 SGDLS, CDR2 YYNGEE. CDR3 protein: CASSGGPNEKLFF. For the CDR3, the DNA is TGTGCCAGCAGCGGCGGACCTAATGAAAAACTGTTTTTT.

This clonotype was counted only a few times. This rearrangement joins TRBV3-1 to TRBJ1-3; D gene unclear. Germline lookup yields CDR1 LGHDT and CDR2 YNNKEL (reference sequence). CDR3 size: 16 residues. V lost 4 bases, J lost 0 bases, and 13 bases lay in between. Here the CDR3 reads CASSPESASSGNTIYF. DNA of the CDR3: TGTGCCAGCAGCCCCGAGTCGGCTAGCTCTGGAAACACCATATATTTT.

As to this clonotype: A much more abundant neighbour one base away suggests this may be a read error. This chain connects TRBV2 to TRBJ2-7, with 8 nucleotides matching TRBD1. J gave up 9 bases and V 1 base, and 5 bases lay outside the gene matches. Germline V gene data show CDR1 as SNHLY and CDR2 as FYNNEI. The CDR3 totals 13 residues. The CDR3 is CASSEDGGTGQYF. The CDR3 bases are TGTGCCAGCAGTGAAGATGGAGGGACAGGGCAGTACTTC.

This clonotype was seen many times. The chain has TRBV20-1 and TRBJ2-2; 9 positions match TRBD1. There are 16 residues in the CDR3. The germline V gene has CDR1 DFQATT and CDR2 SNEGSKA (reference sequence). V trimming: 4 bases; J trimming: 0 bases; junction bases outside the gene matches: 6. CDR3 DNA sequence: TGCAGTGCTAAGCGGACAGGGGCAACGAACACCGGGGAGCTGTTTTTT. Translating gives CSAKRTGATNTGELFF.

The J gene is TRBJ2-5, the V gene TRBV2, with a weak D call TRBD2 (5 bases). The CDR3 length is 14 residues. Trimming cost V 2 bases and J 0 bases, with 7 bases left between them. In germline, CDR1 is SNHLY, CDR2 FYNNEI. CDR3: CASSESGNQETQYF. Here the CDR3 DNA reads TGTGCCAGCAGTGAAAGCGGCAACCAAGAGACCCAGTACTTC.

The chain employs TRBV20-1 and TRBJ2-3, with D tentatively TRBD1 or TRBD2 (5 bases each). The germline V and J ends were trimmed by 1 base and 6 bases, with 8 bases remaining between them. This CDR3 is built from 12 residues. Germline lookup yields CDR1 DFQATT and CDR2 SNEGSKA (reference sequence). The CDR3, as DNA: TGCAGTGCTAGAGTACGGGGCGATACGCAGTATTTT. Translation: CSARVRGDTQYF.

The table lists this clonotype with many counts. The chain recombines TRBV7-9 with TRBJ1-5, with 11 bases matching TRBD1. V lost 2 bases, J lost 7 bases, and 4 bases stayed unmatched. The CDR3 runs to 15 residues. The germline CDR1 and CDR2 sequences are SEHNR and FQNEAQ (reference sequence). This chain's CDR3 is CASSLSGQGEQPQHF. The CDR3 nucleotides read TGTGCCAGCAGCTTATCGGGACAGGGGGAACAGCCCCAGCATTTT.

This rearrangement joins TRBV7-9 to TRBJ2-3; 7 bases are shared with TRBD1. The junction had 8 bases not matched to a gene; V was cut back by 6 bases and J by 2 bases. In germline, CDR1 is SEHNR, CDR2 FQNEAQ (reference sequence). The CDR3 is 15 residues long. The CDR3 nucleotides are TGTGCCAGCAGGACTGACAGGGAACCCACAGATACGCAGTATTTT. Translated, it gives CASRTDREPTDTQYF.

This chain links TRBV27 with TRBJ1-2; D perhaps matches TRBD1 (5 bases). Germline lookup yields CDR1 MNHEY and CDR2 SMNVEV (reference sequence). The CDR3 runs to 13 residues. V lost 7 bases and J lost 3, with 12 bases in between. The CDR3 reads CASMGQGHYGYTF. In nucleotides, the CDR3 is TGTGCCAGCATGGGGCAGGGCCACTATGGCTACACCTTC.

This clonotype appeared many times. The V call is TRBV5-1, the J call TRBJ1-1; TRBD1 matches at 8 bases. Germline CDR1 is SGHRS and CDR2 is YFSETQ. CDR3 size: 17 residues. V was clipped by 0 bases and J by 1 base; unmatched bases: 8. This CDR3 is CASSLAGQGSGNTEAFF. DNA for the CDR3: TGCGCCAGCAGCTTGGCCGGACAGGGAAGTGGGAACACTGAAGCTTTCTTT.

This clonotype was detected many times. V usage is TRBV7-3 and J usage is TRBJ2-1; 10 bases map to TRBD2. Germline CDR1 SGHTA, CDR2 FQGTGA. This CDR3 comprises 19 residues. V lost 2 bases, J lost 0 bases, and 10 bases stayed unmatched. In DNA, the CDR3 is TGTGCCAGCAGCTTATTTGCTAGCGGGGGCCTGAGCTCCTACAATGAGCAGTTCTTC. As protein: CASSLFASGGLSSYNEQFF.

In this sample, this clonotype turned up a few times. V is TRBV5-1 and J is TRBJ1-4; 7 positions match TRBD1. CDR1 is SGHRS and CDR2 is YFSETQ in the germline V gene. Trimming took 1 base from V and 4 from J; bases not matched to a gene: 10. The CDR3 is 17 amino acids. In nucleotides, the CDR3 is TGCGCCAGCAGCTTGCCTCCCGGGGACAGCCTTAATGAAAAACTGTTTTTT. Residues: CASSLPPGDSLNEKLFF.

This clonotype was observed many times. The chain uses TRBV20-1 and TRBJ1-6; D is undetermined. CDR3 length equals 13 residues. Germline CDR1 is DFQATT and CDR2 is SNEGSKA (reference sequence). V lost 6 bases, J lost 9 bases, and 15 bases lay in between. CDR3: CSANDEVRSPLHF. The CDR3 region has the DNA TGCAGTGCAAACGACGAGGTCCGTTCACCCCTCCACTTT.